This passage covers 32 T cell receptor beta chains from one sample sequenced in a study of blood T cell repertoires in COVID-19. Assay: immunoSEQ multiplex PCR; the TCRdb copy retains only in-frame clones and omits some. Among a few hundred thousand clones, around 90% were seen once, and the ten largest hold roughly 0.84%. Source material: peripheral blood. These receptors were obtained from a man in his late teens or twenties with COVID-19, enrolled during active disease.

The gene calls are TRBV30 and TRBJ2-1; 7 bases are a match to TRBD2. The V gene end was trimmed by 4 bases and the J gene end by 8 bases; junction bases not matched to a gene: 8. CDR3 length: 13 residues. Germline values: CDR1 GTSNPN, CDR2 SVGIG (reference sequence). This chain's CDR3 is CAWTSGTPHEQFF. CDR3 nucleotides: TGTGCCTGGACTAGCGGCACCCCCCATGAGCAGTTCTTC.

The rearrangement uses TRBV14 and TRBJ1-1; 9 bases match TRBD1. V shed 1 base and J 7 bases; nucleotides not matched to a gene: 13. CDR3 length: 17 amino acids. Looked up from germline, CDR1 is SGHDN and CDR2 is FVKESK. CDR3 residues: CASSQGWTGTGPFEAFF. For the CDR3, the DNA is TGTGCCAGCAGCCAAGGCTGGACAGGGACAGGGCCCTTTGAAGCTTTCTTT.

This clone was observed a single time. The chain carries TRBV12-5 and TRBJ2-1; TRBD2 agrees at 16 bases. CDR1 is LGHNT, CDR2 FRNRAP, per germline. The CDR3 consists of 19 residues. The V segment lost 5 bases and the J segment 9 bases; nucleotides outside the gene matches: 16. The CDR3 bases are TGTGCTAGTGGTCTCCCAAGGGGACTAGCGGGAGGGCGCACGGGTGAGCAGTTCTTC. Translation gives CASGLPRGLAGGRTGEQFF.

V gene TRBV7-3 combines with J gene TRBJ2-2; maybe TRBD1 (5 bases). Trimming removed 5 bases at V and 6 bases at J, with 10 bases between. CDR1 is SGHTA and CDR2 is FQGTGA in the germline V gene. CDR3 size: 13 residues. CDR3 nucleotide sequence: TGTGCCAGCAGCCAAGGGGCCTCCGGGGAGCTGTTTTTT. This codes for CASSQGASGELFF.

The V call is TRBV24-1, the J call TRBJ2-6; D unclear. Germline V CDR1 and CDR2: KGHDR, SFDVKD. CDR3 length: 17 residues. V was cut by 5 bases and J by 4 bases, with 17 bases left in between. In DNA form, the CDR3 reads TGTGCCACCAGTGCCGTGACTGTGCTACCGGGGGCCAACGTCCTGACTTTC. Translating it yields CATSAVTVLPGANVLTF.

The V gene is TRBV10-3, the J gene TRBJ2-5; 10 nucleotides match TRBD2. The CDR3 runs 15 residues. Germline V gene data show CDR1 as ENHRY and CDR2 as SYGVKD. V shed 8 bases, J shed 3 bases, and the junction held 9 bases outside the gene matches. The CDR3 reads CAIANSGRLEETQYF. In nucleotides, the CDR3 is TGTGCCATCGCGAATAGCGGGAGGTTGGAAGAGACCCAGTACTTC.

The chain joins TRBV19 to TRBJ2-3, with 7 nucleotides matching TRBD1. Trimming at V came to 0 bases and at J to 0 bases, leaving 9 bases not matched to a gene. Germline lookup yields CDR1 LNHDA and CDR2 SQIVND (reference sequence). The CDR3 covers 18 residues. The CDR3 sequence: CASSIEEAGGISTDTQYF. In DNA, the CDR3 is TGTGCCAGTAGTATAGAGGAGGCAGGGGGTATAAGCACAGATACGCAGTATTTT.

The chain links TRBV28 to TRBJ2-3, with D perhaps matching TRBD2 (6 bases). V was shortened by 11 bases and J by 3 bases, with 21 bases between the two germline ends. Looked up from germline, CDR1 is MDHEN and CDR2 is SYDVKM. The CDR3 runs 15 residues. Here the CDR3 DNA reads TGTGCCTGCGCGGGCGGGGCGGTACAAACAGATACGCAGTATTTT. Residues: CACAGGAVQTDTQYF.

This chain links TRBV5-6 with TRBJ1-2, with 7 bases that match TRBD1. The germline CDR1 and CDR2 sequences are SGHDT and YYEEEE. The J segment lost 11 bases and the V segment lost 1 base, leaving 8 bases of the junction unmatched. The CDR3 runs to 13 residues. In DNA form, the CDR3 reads TGTGCCAGCAGCTTGTGGGACAGTAGGTGGTACACCTTC. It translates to CASSLWDSRWYTF.

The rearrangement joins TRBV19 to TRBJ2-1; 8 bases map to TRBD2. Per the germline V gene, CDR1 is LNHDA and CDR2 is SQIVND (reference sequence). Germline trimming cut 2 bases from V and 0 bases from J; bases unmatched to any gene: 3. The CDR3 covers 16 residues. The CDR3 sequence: CASSITSGGSYNEQFF. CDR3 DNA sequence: TGTGCCAGTAGTATAACTAGCGGAGGCTCCTACAATGAGCAGTTCTTC.

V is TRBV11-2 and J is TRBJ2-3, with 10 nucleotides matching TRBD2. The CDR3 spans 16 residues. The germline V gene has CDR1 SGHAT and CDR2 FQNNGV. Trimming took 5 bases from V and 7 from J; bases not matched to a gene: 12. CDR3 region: CASSPHGTSAKYTQYF. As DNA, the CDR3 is TGTGCCAGCAGCCCACATGGGACTAGCGCAAAATATACGCAGTATTTT.

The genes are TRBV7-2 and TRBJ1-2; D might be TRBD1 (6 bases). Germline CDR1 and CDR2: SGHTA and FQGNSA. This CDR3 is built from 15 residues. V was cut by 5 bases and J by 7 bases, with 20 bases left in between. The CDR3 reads CASSATTGSYTGYTF. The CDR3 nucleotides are TGTGCCAGCAGCGCCACGACAGGTTCCTATACTGGCTACACCTTC.

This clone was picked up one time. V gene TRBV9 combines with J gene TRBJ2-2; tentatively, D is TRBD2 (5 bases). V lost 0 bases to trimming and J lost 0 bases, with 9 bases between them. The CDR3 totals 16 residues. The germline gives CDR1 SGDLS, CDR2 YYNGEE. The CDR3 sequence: CASSVAEGANTGELFF. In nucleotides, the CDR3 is TGTGCCAGCAGCGTAGCTGAGGGTGCGAACACCGGGGAGCTGTTTTTT.

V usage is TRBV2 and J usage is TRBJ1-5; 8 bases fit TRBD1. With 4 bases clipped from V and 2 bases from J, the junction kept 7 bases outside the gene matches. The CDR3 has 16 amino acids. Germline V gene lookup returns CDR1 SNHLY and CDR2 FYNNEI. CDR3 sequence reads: CASSGGVQGGNQPQHF. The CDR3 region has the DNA TGTGCCAGCAGTGGAGGAGTACAGGGGGGCAATCAGCCCCAGCATTTT. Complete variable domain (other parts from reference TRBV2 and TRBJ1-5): EPEVTQTPSHQVTQMGQEVILRCVPISNHLYFYWYRQILGQKVEFLVSFYNNEISEKSEIFDDQFSVERPDGSNFTLKIRSTKLEDSAMYFCASSGGVQGGNQPQHFGDGTRLSIL.

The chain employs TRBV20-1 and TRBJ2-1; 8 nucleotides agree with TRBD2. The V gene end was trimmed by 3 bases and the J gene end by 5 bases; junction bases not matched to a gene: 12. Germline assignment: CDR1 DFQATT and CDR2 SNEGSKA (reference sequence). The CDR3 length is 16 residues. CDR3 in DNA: TGCAGTGCTAGTGCCCGTATAGCGGGGAAGCACAATGAGCAGTTCTTC. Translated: CSASARIAGKHNEQFF.

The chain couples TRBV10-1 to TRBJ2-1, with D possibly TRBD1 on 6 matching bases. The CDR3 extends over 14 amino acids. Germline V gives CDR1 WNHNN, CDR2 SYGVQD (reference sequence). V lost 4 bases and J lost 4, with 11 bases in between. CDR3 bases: TGCGCCAGCAGTGGGGGGCACCCATACAATGAGCAGTTCTTC. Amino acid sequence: CASSGGHPYNEQFF.

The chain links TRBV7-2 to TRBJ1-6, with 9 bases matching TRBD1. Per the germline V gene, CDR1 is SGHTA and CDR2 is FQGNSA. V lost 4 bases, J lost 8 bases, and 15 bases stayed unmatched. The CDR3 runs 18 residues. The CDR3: CASSSQAGDRVWYSPLHF. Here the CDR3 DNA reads TGTGCCAGCAGCTCCCAGGCGGGGGACAGGGTTTGGTATTCACCCCTCCACTTT. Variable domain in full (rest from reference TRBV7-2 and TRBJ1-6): GAGVSQSPSNKVTEKGKDVELRCDPISGHTALYWYRQSLGQGLEFLIYFQGNSAPDKSGLPSDRFSAERTGGSVSTLTIQRTQQEDSAVYLCASSSQAGDRVWYSPLHFGNGTRLTVT.

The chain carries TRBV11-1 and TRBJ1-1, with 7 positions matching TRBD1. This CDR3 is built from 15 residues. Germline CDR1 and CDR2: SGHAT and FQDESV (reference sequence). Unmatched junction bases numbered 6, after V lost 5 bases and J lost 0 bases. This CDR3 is CASSPRDRLNTEAFF. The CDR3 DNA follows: TGTGCCAGCAGCCCGCGGGACAGACTGAACACTGAAGCTTTCTTT.

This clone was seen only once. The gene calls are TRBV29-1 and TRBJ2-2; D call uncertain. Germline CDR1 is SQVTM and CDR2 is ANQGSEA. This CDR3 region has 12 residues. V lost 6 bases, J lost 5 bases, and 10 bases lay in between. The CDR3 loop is CSVGDGTGELFF. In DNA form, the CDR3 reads TGCAGCGTCGGAGACGGTACCGGGGAGCTGTTTTTT.

This chain's CDR3 is CASSLNRGSPLHF. The CDR3 bases are TGTGCCAGCAGTCTCAACAGGGGCTCACCCCTCCACTTT. The chain carries TRBV12-3 or TRBV12-4 and TRBJ1-6, with 7 nucleotides matching TRBD1. CDR3 length equals 13 residues. V shed 5 bases and J 10 bases; nucleotides not matched to a gene: 5.

The CDR3 is CASSLARGEQFF. The CDR3 region has the DNA TGTGCCAGCAGTTTAGCGCGGGGTGAGCAGTTCTTC. The chain links TRBV27 to TRBJ2-1, with D possibly being TRBD2 (6 bases). Trimming took 2 bases from V and 9 from J, leaving 8 bases between them. Germline CDR1 reads MNHEY; CDR2 reads SMNVEV (reference sequence). The length of the CDR3 is 12 residues.

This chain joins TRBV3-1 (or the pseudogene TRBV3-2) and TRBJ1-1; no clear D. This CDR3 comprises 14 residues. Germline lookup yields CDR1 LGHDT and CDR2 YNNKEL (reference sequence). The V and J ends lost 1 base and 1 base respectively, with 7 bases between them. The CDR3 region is CASSQGLPNTEAFF. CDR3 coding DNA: TGTGCCAGCAGCCAAGGACTTCCGAACACTGAAGCTTTCTTT.

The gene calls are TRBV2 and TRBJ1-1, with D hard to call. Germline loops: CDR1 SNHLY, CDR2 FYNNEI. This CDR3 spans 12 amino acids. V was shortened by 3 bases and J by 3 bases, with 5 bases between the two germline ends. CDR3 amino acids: CASSEGDTEAFF. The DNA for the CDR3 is TGTGCCAGCAGTGAGGGCGACACTGAAGCTTTCTTT.

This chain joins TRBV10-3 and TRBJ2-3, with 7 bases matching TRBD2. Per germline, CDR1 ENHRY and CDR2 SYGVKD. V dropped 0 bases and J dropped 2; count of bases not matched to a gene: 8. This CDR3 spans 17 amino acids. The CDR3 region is CAISESELGGYTDTQYF. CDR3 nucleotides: TGTGCCATCAGTGAGTCCGAGCTCGGGGGGTACACAGATACGCAGTATTTT.

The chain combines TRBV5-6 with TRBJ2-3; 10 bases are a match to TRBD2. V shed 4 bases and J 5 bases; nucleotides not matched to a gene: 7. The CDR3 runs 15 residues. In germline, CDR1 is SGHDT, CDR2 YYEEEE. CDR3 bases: TGTGCCAGCAGCCCAAGCGGGGGGGCCGGAGATACGCAGTATTTT. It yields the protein CASSPSGGAGDTQYF. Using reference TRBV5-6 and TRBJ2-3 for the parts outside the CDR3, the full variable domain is DAGVTQSPTHLIKTRGQQVTLRCSPKSGHDTVSWYQQALGQGPQFIFQYYEEEERQRGNFPDRFSGHQFPNYSSELNVNALLLGDSALYLCASSPSGGAGDTQYFGPGTRLTVL.

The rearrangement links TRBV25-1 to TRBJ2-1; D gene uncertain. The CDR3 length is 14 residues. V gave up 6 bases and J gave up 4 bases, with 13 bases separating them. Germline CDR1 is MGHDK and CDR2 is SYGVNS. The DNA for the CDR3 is TGTGCCAGCAGCCTCCGGAGCAGTTACAATGAGCAGTTCTTC. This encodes CASSLRSSYNEQFF. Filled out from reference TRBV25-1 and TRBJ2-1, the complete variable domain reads EADIYQTPRYLVIGTGKKITLECSQTMGHDKMYWYQQDPGMELHLIHYSYGVNSTEKGDLSSESTVSRIRTEHFPLTLESARPSHTSQYLCASSLRSSYNEQFFGPGTRLTVL.

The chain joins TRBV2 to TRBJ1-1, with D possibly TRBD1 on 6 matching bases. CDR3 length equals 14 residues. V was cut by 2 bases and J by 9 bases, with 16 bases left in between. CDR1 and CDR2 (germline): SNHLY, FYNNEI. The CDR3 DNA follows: TGTGCCAGCAGTGAATCGCGGGGGGCGATTAAAGCTTTCTTT. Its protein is CASSESRGAIKAFF.

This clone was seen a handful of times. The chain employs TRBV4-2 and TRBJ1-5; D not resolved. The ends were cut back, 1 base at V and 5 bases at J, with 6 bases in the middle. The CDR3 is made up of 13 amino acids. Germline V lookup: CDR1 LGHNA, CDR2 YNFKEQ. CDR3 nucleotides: TGTGCCAGCAGCCAAGCTAAACATCAGCCCCAGCATTTT. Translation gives CASSQAKHQPQHF.

CDR3 protein: CASSLTSIMNTGGNQPQHF. CDR3 sequence (DNA): TGTGCCAGCAGCTTAACGTCTATTATGAATACAGGGGGCAATCAGCCCCAGCATTTT. V usage is TRBV7-8 and J usage is TRBJ1-5; 7 bases are a match to TRBD1. Per germline, CDR1 SGHVS and CDR2 FQNEAQ. The V gene end was trimmed by 2 bases and the J gene end by 2 bases; junction bases not matched to a gene: 15. This CDR3 has 19 residues.

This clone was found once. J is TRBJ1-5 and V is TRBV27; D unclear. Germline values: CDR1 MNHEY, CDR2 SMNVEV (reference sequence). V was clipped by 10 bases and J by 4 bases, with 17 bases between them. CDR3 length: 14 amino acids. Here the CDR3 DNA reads TGTGCCACCAAGGGAGGTTACGGAAATCAGCCCCAGCATTTT. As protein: CATKGGYGNQPQHF.

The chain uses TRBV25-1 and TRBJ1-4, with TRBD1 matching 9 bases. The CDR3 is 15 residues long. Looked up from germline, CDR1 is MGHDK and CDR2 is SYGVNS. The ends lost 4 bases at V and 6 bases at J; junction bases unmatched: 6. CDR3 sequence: CASSASGTGYEKLFF. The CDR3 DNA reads TGTGCCAGCAGTGCCTCCGGGACAGGGTATGAAAAACTGTTTTTT.

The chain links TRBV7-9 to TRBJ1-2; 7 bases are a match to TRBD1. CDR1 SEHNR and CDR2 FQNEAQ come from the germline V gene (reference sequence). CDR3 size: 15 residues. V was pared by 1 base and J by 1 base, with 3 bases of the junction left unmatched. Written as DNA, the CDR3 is TGTGCCAGCAGCTTAGGACAGGGACGTAACTATGGCTACACCTTC. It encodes CASSLGQGRNYGYTF.